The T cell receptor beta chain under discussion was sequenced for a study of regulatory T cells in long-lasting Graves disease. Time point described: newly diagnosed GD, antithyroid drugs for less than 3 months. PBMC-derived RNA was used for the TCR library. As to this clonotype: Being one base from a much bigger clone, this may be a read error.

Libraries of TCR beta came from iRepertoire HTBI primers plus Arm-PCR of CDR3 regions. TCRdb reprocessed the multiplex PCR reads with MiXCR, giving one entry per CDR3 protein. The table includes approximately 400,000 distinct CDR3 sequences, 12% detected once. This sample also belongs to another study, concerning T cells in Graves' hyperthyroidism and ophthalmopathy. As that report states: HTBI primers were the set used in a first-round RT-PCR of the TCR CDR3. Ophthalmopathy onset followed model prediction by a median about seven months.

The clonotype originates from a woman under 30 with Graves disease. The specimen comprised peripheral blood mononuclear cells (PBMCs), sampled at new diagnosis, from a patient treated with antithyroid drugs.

This CDR3 reads CASSPRTSWEETQYF. The CDR3 DNA follows: TGTGCCAGCTCACCACGGACTAGCTGGGAAGAGACCCAGTACTTC. The chain uses TRBV18 and TRBJ2-5; the match to TRBD2 covers 8 bases. The V and J ends lost 1 base and 3 bases, in that order; junction bases with no gene match: 4. This CDR3 region has 15 residues. The germline CDR1 and CDR2 sequences are KGHSH and LQKENI.